A single sample is the source of the 9 T cell receptor gamma chains below, sequenced in a study of Vδ1+ human thymocytes. Study-level results: Thymic TRG and TRD repertoires appeared highly polyclonal, with Gaussian CDR3 length distributions.

The template was reverse-transcribed extracted RNA. Multiplex PCR used pooled V-gene forward primers and a constant-region reverse primer to amplify CDR3s. TCRdb applied CATT to the multiplex PCR reads for clone calling. Of 6,500 to 10,000 gamma-chain clones in the sample, approximately 55% are singletons; the top ten hold 1.4% to 1.5%. These receptors lack a known antigen. The specimen was Vdelta1+ gamma-delta thymocytes from the thymus. Documented subset: FACS-sorted CD3+ TCRalphabeta- TCRVdelta1+ TCRVdelta2- thymocytes. These receptors all stem from a girl in the first two years of life who had congenital heart surgery.

The V gene is given as TRGV9, and no J gene call is available. Germline assignment: CDR1 GITISATS and CDR2 ISYDGTV (reference sequence). CDR3 size: 11 residues. The CDR3 loop is CALWDGGIGLF. The CDR3 nucleotides are TGTGCCTTGTGGGATGGAGGAATAGGACTCTTT.

The chain joins TRGV9 to TRGJ1 or TRGJ2. No J segment appears in TCRdb, so it was assigned here by matching the sequence to germline. Trimming at V came to 0 bases and at J to 7 bases, leaving 6 bases not matched to a gene. Germline CDR1 and CDR2: GITISATS and ISYDGTV (reference sequence). This CDR3 comprises 13 residues. The chain's CDR3 is CALWEVTVYKKLF. Here the CDR3 DNA reads TGTGCCTTGTGGGAGGTGACGGTATATAAGAAACTCTTT.

The genes are TRGV5 and TRGJ1 or TRGJ2. TCRdb lists no J gene, so it was determined here by aligning the DNA to germline. Looked up from germline, CDR1 is VINAFY and CDR2 is YDVSNSKD. The trim removed 6 bases at V and 5 bases at J, leaving 4 bases unmatched. The CDR3 covers 11 residues. The CDR3 sequence is CATWTDYKKLF. For the CDR3, the DNA is TGTGCCACCTGGACGGATTATAAGAAACTCTTT.

This chain connects TRGV3 to TRGJP2. Germline matching of the DNA provided the J gene here, since TCRdb leaves it blank. There are 12 residues in the CDR3. V trimming: 3 bases; J trimming: 9 bases; junction bases outside the gene matches: 4. The germline V gene has CDR1 VTNTFY and CDR2 YDVSTARD (reference sequence). The CDR3 nucleotides are TGTGCCACCTGGGACCTGAATTGGATCAAGACGTTT. Translation: CATWDLNWIKTF.

The J gene is TRGJ1 or TRGJ2, the V gene TRGV9. As TCRdb names no J gene, one was assigned here on the basis of a DNA match to germline. The germline CDR1 and CDR2 sequences are GITISATS and ISYDGTV (reference sequence). CDR3 size: 16 residues. V shed 0 bases, J shed 4 bases, and the junction held 12 bases outside the gene matches. CDR3 DNA: TGTGCCTTGTGGGAGGTGCAACGGCGGGACTATTATAAGAAACTCTTT. It codes for CALWEVQRRDYYKKLF.

The genes are TRGV5 and TRGJP2. TCRdb carries no J gene annotation; the J gene was assigned here by matching the DNA with germline. V gave up 2 bases and J gave up 3 bases; unmatched junction bases: 3. This CDR3 region has 14 residues. CDR1 is VINAFY and CDR2 is YDVSNSKD in the germline V gene. CDR3 DNA: TGTGCCACCTGGGACACGGGTAGTGATTGGATCAAGACGTTT. This codes for CATWDTGSDWIKTF.

The table lists this clone with a few counts. This chain connects TRGV8 to TRGJ1 or TRGJ2. No J gene is reported in TCRdb; it was inferred here by comparing the DNA with germline. The CDR3 is 12 residues long. CDR1 is VENAVY, CDR2 YDSYNSRV, per germline. Trimming cost V 2 bases and J 5 bases; bases outside gene matches: 3. The CDR3 region is CATWDTDYKKLF. CDR3 nucleotides: TGTGCCACCTGGGATACTGATTATAAGAAACTCTTT.

V is TRGV9 and J is TRGJP1. The J gene was missing in TCRdb and was found by matching the end of the DNA to germline. The CDR3 is 14 residues long. Germline values: CDR1 GITISATS, CDR2 ISYDGTV (reference sequence). V was clipped by 3 bases and J by 4 bases; unmatched bases: 5. The DNA of the CDR3 is TGTGCCTTGTGGGAGCCGTTCACTGGTTGGTTCAAGATATTT. It translates to CALWEPFTGWFKIF.

This clone came up a few times. The rearrangement links TRGV3 to TRGJP2. Germline matching of the DNA provided the J gene here, since TCRdb leaves it blank. Trimming cost V 1 base and J 4 bases; bases outside gene matches: 3. The CDR3 extends over 14 amino acids. From germline, CDR1 is VTNTFY and CDR2 YDVSTARD (reference sequence). CDR3 in amino acids: CATWDSYSDWIKTF. In DNA, the CDR3 is TGTGCCACCTGGGACAGTTATAGTGATTGGATCAAGACGTTT.